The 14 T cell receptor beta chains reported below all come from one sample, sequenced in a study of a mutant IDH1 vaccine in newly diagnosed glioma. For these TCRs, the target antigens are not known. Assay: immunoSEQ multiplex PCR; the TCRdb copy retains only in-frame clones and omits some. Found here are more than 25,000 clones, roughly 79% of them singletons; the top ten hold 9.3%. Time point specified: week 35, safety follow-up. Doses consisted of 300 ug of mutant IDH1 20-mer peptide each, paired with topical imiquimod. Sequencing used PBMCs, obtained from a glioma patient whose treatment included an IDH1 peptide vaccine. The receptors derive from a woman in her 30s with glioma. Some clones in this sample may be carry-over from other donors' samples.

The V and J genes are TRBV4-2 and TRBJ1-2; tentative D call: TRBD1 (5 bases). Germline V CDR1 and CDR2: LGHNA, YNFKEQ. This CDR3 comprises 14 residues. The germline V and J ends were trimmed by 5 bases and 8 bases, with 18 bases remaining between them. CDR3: CASSLEGLTLGYTF. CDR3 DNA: TGTGCCAGCAGCTTGGAGGGACTGACCTTGGGCTACACCTTC.

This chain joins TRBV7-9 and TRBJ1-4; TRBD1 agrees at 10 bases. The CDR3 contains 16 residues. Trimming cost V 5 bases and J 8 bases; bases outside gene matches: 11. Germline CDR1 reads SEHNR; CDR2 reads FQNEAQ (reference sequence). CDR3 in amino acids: CASSPGRGTGVEKLFF. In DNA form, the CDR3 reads TGTGCCAGCAGCCCCGGGAGAGGGACAGGGGTGGAAAAACTGTTTTTT. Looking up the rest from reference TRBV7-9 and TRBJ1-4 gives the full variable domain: DTGVSQNPRHKITKRGQNVTFRCDPISEHNRLYWYRQTLGQGPEFLTYFQNEAQLEKSRLLSDRFSAERPKGSFSTLEIQRTEQGDSAMYLCASSPGRGTGVEKLFFGSGTQLSVL.

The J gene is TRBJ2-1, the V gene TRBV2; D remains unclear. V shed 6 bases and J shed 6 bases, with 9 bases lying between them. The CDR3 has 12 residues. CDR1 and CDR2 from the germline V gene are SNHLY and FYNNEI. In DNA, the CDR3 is TGTGCCAGCAGGGGAATAGGCAATGAGCAGTTCTTC. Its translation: CASRGIGNEQFF.

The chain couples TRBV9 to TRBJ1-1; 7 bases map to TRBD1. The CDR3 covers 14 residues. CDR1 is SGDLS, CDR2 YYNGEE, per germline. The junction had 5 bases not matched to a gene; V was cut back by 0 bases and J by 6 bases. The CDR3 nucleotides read TGTGCCAGCAGCGTAGCGACAGGGCAATCTGAAGCTTTCTTT. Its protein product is CASSVATGQSEAFF.

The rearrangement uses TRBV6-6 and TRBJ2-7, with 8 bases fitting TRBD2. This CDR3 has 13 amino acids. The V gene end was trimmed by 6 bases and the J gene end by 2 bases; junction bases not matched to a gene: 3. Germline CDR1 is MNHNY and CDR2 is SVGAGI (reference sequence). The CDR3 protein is CASSLTSAYEQYF. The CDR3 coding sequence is TGTGCCAGCAGCTTGACTAGCGCCTACGAGCAGTACTTC.

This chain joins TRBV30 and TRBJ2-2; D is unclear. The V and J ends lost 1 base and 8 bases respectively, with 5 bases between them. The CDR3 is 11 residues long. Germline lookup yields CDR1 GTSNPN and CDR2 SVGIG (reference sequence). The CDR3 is CAWSARGELFF. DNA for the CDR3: TGTGCCTGGAGTGCCAGGGGGGAGCTGTTTTTT.

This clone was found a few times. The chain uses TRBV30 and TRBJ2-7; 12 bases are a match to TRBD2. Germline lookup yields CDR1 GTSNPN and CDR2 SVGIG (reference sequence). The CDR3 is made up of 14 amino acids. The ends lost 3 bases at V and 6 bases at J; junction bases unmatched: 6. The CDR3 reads CAWSKTSGRGEQYF. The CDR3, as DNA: TGTGCCTGGAGCAAGACTAGCGGGAGAGGCGAGCAGTACTTC.

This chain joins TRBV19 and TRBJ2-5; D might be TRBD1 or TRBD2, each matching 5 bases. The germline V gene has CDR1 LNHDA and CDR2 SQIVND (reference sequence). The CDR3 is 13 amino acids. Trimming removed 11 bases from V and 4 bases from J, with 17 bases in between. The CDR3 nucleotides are TGTGCCTCTTCGGGGCAAAGAGGAGAGACCCAGTACTTC. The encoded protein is CASSGQRGETQYF.

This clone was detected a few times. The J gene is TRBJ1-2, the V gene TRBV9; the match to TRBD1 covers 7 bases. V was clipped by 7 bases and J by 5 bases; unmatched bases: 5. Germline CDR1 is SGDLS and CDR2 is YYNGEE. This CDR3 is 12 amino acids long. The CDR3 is CASPTGDYGYTF. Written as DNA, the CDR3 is TGTGCCAGCCCCACAGGGGATTATGGCTACACCTTC.

In nucleotides, the CDR3 is TGCGCCAGCAGCCAAGAGTCGGAGTCGGGACTAGCCTTCTACGAGCAGTACTTC. Translated, it gives CASSQESESGLAFYEQYF. The rearrangement links TRBV4-1 to TRBJ2-7; 9 bases map to TRBD2. CDR3 size: 18 residues. Germline V CDR1 and CDR2: MGHRA, YSYEKL. Germline trimming cut 0 bases from V and 3 bases from J; bases unmatched to any gene: 12.

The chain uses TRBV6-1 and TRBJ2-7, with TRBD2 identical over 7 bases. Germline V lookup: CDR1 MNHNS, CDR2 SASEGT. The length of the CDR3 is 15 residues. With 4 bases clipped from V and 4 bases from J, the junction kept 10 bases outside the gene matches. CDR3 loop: CASSAGGPLTYEQYF. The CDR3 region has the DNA TGTGCCAGCAGTGCGGGAGGCCCCCTCACTTACGAGCAGTACTTC.

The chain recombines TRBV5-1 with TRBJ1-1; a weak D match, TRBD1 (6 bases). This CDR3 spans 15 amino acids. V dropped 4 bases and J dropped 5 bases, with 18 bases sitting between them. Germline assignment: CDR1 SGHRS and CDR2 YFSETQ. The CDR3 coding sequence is TGCGCCAGCAGCCCTCTACAGGGATGGGGAACTGAAGCTTTCTTT. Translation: CASSPLQGWGTEAFF.

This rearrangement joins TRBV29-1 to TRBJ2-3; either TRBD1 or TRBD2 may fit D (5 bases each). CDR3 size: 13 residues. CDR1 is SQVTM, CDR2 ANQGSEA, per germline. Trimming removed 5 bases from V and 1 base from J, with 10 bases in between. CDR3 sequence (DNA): TGCAGCGTTACGGGACGTGGCACAGATACGCAGTATTTT. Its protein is CSVTGRGTDTQYF.

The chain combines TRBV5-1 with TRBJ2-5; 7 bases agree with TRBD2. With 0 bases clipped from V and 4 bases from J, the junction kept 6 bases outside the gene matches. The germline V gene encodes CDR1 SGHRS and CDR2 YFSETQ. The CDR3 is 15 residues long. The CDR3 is CASSLDRLAVETQYF. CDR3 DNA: TGCGCCAGCAGCTTGGATAGACTAGCAGTAGAGACCCAGTACTTC.